The clone carrying this T cell receptor (beta chain) was counted only a few times. Its target is unknown. With a much larger clone just one base away, this may be a read error. The same CDR3 also results from other DNA sequences found in this sample. The data belong to a study of shared clonotypes between healthy human individuals. Points from the study as a whole: Memory subsets had estimated richness that was generally smaller than that of naive subsets. Relative to clonotypes present in all four donors, those not shared had lower generation probabilities.

It was approximately 0.2 ug DNA, 33,000 or so T cell genomes, that sorted-subset replicate PCRs used. How the authors handled the data: For the immunoSEQ data, sequences were junction-only without quality scores, so filtering differed. Measured with immunoSEQ multiplex PCR; TCRdb has only the in-frame clones, and not every one. The V and J calls and clone size are taken from that table; D and trimming were inferred from the DNA. Of 2 million to 2.5 million clones in the sample, around 92% were seen once. Sequencing was performed on naive CD4+ T cells from PBMCs. Subset of the sample: CD45RA+ positively selected. This clonotype was obtained from a man aged 18 to 30 in good health. Some clones in this sample may be carry-over from other donors' samples.

The CDR3 is CASSFDQETQYF. CDR3 bases: TGCGCCAGCAGCTTTGACCAAGAGACCCAGTACTTC. This chain links TRBV5-1 with TRBJ2-5; the D is unclear. In germline, CDR1 is SGHRS, CDR2 YFSETQ. Trimming shortened V by 2 bases and J by 0 bases, and 2 bases separated the two germline ends. The length of the CDR3 is 12 residues.